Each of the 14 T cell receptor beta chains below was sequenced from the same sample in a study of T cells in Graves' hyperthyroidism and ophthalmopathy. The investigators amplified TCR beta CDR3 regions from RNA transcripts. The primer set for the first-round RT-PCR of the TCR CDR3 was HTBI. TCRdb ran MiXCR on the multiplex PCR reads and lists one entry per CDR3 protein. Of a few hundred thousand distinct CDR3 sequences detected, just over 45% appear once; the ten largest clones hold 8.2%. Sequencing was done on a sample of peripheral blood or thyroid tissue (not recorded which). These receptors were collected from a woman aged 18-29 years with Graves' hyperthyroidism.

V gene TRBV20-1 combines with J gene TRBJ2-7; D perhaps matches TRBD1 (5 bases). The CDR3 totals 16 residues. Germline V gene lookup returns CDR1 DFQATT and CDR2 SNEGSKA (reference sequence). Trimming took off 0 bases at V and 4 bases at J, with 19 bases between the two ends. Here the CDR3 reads CSARDRKGPMKYEQYF. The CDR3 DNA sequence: TGCAGTGCTAGAGATCGTAAGGGGCCTATGAAGTACGAGCAGTACTTC.

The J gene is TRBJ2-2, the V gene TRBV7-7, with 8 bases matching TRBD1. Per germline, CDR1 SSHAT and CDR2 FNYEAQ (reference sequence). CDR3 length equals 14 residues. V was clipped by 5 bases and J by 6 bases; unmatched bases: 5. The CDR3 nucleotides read TGTGCCAGCAGCCTGGACAGGGTTGCCGGGGAGCTGTTTTTT. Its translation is CASSLDRVAGELFF.

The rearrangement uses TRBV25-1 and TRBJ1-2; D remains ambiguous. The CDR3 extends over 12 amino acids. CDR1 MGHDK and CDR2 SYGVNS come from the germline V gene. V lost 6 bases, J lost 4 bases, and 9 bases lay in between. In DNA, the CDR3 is TGTGCCAGCAGCGACACTACCTATGGCTACACCTTC. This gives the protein CASSDTTYGYTF.

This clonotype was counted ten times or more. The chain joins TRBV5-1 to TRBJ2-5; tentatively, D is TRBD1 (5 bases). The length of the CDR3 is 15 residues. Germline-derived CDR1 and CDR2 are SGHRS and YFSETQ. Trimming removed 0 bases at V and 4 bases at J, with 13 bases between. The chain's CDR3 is CASSLVSGMGETQYF. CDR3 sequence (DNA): TGCGCCAGCAGCTTGGTATCAGGGATGGGAGAGACCCAGTACTTC.

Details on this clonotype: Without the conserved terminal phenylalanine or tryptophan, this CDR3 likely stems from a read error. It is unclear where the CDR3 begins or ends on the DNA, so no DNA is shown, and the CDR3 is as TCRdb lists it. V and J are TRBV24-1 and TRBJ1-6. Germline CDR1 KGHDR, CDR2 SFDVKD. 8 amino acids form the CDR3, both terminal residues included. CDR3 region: CATSDLGR.

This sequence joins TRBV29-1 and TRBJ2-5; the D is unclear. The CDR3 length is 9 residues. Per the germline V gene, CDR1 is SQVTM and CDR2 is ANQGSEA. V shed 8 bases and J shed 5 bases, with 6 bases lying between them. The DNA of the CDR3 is TGCAGCTTCAGTGAGACCCAGTACTTC. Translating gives CSFSETQYF.

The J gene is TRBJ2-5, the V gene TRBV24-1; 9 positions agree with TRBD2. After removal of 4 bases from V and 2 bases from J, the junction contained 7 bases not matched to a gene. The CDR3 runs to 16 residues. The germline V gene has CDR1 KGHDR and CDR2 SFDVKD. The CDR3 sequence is CATSELLAGTQETQYF. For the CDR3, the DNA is TGTGCCACCAGTGAGCTGCTAGCGGGGACTCAAGAGACCCAGTACTTC.

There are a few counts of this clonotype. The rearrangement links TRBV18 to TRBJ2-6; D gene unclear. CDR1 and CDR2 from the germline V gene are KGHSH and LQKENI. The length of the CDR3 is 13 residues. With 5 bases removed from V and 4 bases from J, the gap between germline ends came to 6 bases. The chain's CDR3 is CASSRQGANVLTF. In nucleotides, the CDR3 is TGTGCCAGCTCAAGGCAGGGGGCCAACGTCCTGACTTTC.

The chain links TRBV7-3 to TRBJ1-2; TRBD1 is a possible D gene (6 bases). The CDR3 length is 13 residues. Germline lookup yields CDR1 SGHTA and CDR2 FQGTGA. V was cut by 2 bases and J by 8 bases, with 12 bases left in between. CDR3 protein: CASSLAGGRGYTF. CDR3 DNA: TGTGCCAGCAGCTTAGCGGGGGGGCGAGGCTACACCTTC.

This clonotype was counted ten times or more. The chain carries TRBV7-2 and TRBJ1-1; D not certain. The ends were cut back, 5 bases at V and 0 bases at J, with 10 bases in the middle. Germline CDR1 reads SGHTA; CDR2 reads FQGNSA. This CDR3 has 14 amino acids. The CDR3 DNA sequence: TGTGCCAGCAGCCTAGGACTGCTGAACACTGAAGCTTTCTTT. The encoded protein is CASSLGLLNTEAFF.

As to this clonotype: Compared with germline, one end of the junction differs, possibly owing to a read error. The CDR3 here is CAISYSLGLGAEAFF. CDR3 bases: TGTGCCATCAGTTACTCTCTAGGGTTGGGGGCTGAAGCTTTCTTT. The V gene is TRBV6-5, the J gene TRBJ1-1; TRBD1 is a possible D gene (5 bases). CDR3 length: 15 residues. Germline V gives CDR1 MNHEY, CDR2 SVGAGI.

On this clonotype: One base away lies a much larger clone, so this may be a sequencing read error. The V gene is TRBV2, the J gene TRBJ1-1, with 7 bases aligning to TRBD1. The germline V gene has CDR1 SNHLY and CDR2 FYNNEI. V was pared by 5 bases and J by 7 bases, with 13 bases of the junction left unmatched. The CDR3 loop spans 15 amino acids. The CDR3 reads CASSKSGQMDIEAFF. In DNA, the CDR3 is TGTGCCAGCAGTAAATCGGGACAGATGGACATTGAAGCTTTCTTT.

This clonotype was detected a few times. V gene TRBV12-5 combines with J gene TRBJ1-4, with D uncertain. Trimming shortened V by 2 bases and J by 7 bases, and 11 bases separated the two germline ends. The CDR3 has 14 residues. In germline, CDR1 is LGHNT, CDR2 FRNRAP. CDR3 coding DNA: TGTGCTAGTGGTTTGAGTCAGAACAGTGAAAAACTGTTTTTT. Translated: CASGLSQNSEKLFF. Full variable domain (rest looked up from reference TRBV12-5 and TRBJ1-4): DARVTQTPRHKVTEMGQEVTMRCQPILGHNTVFWYRQTMMQGLELLAYFRNRAPLDDSGMPKDRFSAEMPDATLATLKIQPSEPRDSAVYFCASGLSQNSEKLFFGSGTQLSVL.

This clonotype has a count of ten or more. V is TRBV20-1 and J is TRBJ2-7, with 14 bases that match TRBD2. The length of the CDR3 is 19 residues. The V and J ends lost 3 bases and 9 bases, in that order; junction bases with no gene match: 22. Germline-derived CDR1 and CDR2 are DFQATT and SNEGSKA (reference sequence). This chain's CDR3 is CSARRKRASGLAGDPVQYF. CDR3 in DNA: TGCAGTGCTAGGCGTAAGAGGGCATCGGGACTAGCGGGAGATCCCGTGCAGTACTTC.